The following is a T cell receptor (beta chain) sequence with its context. These data belong to a study of T cells after yellow fever vaccination. The CDR3 has 16 amino acids. From germline, CDR1 is SGHAT and CDR2 FQNNGV. Trimming removed 3 bases from V and 4 bases from J; junction bases left unmatched: 6. UMIs and a universal primer site were added when TCR cDNA was made by 5'RACE template switching. Via MiXCR, TCRdb re-called the 5' RACE reads, giving one row per CDR3 protein. Of some 500,000 distinct CDR3 sequences in the sample, approximately 13% are singletons; the top ten hold over 12%. The receptor's source is a man under 40 who received the YFV17D yellow fever vaccine. The rearrangement links TRBV11-2 to TRBJ2-1; 10 nucleotides align to TRBD2. The source material was PBMCs, sampled on the day of the yellow fever booster vaccination. CDR3: CASSFGSGRMYNEQFF. CDR3 sequence (DNA): TGTGCCAGCAGCTTTGGTAGCGGGAGGATGTACAATGAGCAGTTCTTC.